This T cell receptor beta chain was documented in a study of blood T cell repertoires in COVID-19. Clones were sequenced by immunoSEQ multiplex PCR, and TCRdb holds only the in-frame ones, with some missing. The sample lists under 300,000 clones, under 95% occurring once. CDR3 length: 16 amino acids. The trim removed 4 bases at V and 4 bases at J, leaving 9 bases unmatched. Germline CDR1 and CDR2: MGHRA and YSYEKL. The clonotype originates from a woman aged 18-35 years who had recovered from COVID-19. The V gene is TRBV4-1, the J gene TRBJ1-4, with 7 bases that match TRBD1. Sequencing used PBMCs or T cells enriched from blood (not recorded which). CDR3 DNA sequence: TGCGCCAGCAGCCCACTCCGAGGGACAGATAATGAAAAACTGTTTTTT. Protein: CASSPLRGTDNEKLFF.